This entry lists 6 T cell receptor beta chains sequenced from one sample in a study of T cells in Graves' hyperthyroidism and ophthalmopathy. Amplified regions were TCR beta CDR3 sequences from RNA transcripts. In the first-round RT-PCR of the TCR CDR3, the HTBI primer set was used. TCRdb recomputed calls from the multiplex PCR reads with MiXCR, one row per CDR3 protein. The top ten hold around 17% of the sample, which has 450,000 to 700,000 distinct CDR3 sequences, about 45% seen once. The material sequenced was peripheral blood or thyroid tissue (not recorded which). These receptors all stem from an adult woman with Graves' disease, either hyperthyroidism or ophthalmopathy (not recorded which).

This clonotype has ten or more counts. The chain combines TRBV7-2 with TRBJ1-6, with 7 bases lining up with TRBD1. The V gene end was trimmed by 6 bases and the J gene end by 3 bases; junction bases not matched to a gene: 5. CDR1 is SGHTA and CDR2 is FQGNSA in the germline V gene. The CDR3 has 15 amino acids. The CDR3 nucleotides read TGTGCCAGCAGACGCGGGGACAGCTATAATTCACCCCTCCACTTT. Protein product: CASRRGDSYNSPLHF.

In this sample, this clonotype turned up a few times. The V and J genes are TRBV28 and TRBJ2-7; 10 bases are a match to TRBD2. Per germline, CDR1 MDHEN and CDR2 SYDVKM. The CDR3 has 14 amino acids. Losses at the gene ends were 8 bases for V and 0 bases for J; bases not matched to a gene: 4. The CDR3 here is CASDASGSSYEQYF. CDR3 nucleotides: TGTGCCAGCGACGCTAGCGGGAGCTCCTACGAGCAGTACTTC.

The chain recombines TRBV7-2 with TRBJ2-5, with D possibly matching TRBD2 (6 bases). Per germline, CDR1 SGHTA and CDR2 FQGNSA. This CDR3 has 15 amino acids. V was pared by 3 bases and J by 5 bases, with 16 bases between. The CDR3 DNA follows: TGTGCCAGCAGCTTTGTGGTAGCGGCGGGGGAGACCCAGTACTTC. It translates to CASSFVVAAGETQYF.

This clonotype was seen at least ten times. This chain connects TRBV20-1 to TRBJ2-2; maybe TRBD2 (6 bases). Germline CDR1 is DFQATT and CDR2 is SNEGSKA (reference sequence). The V and J ends lost 5 bases and 5 bases respectively, with 18 bases between them. The CDR3 runs 15 residues. CDR3 sequence reads: CSALGGGPWTGELFF. The DNA of the CDR3 is TGCAGTGCTCTAGGAGGAGGGCCGTGGACCGGGGAGCTGTTTTTT.

The chain joins TRBV15 to TRBJ2-7, with D hard to call. The germline V and J ends were trimmed by 1 base and 6 bases, with 10 bases remaining between them. The CDR3 extends over 13 amino acids. Germline CDR1 and CDR2: LNHNV and YYDKDF (reference sequence). Here the CDR3 reads CATSRGPAGEQYF. The DNA for the CDR3 is TGTGCCACCAGCAGAGGGCCGGCTGGCGAGCAGTACTTC.

V and J are TRBV2 and TRBJ2-5; a possible D gene is TRBD1 (6 bases). Germline CDR1 SNHLY, CDR2 FYNNEI. V was shortened by 6 bases and J by 0 bases, with 11 bases between the two germline ends. The CDR3 is made up of 14 amino acids. The CDR3 sequence is CASRLGDNQETQYF. As DNA, the CDR3 is TGTGCCAGCAGGCTCGGGGACAACCAAGAGACCCAGTACTTC.